This TCR beta chain was recorded in a study of post-analysis software for immune sequencing data. Unique molecular identifiers were built into the TCR beta cDNA libraries. One entry per CDR3 protein results from TCRdb running MiXCR on the PCR reads. Counted here are 700,000 to 900,000 distinct CDR3 sequences, around 46% occurring once; the ten biggest clones make up roughly 4.9%. The CDR3 extends over 13 amino acids. Germline assignment: CDR1 MNHEY and CDR2 SVGAGI. With 2 bases removed from V and 6 bases from J, the gap between germline ends came to 7 bases. This clonotype was seen only once. The antigen is not known. Whole-study findings and limits: Comparison of patients with controls showed about 5 TRBV segments more frequent in patients, TRBV5-6, TRBV5-1 and TRBV20-1 among them.

Sequencing was carried out using blood. The receptor was isolated from a girl aged 10 to 17 with multiple sclerosis. The V and J genes are TRBV6-5 and TRBJ2-2; no clear D. The CDR3 reads CASSYGRSGELFF. The CDR3 DNA sequence: TGTGCCAGCAGTTACGGTAGATCCGGGGAGCTGTTTTTT.